The entry below gives a single T cell receptor beta chain sequence along with its context. What it binds is unknown. This sample was taken from a study of blood T cells in healthy people across ages. A sample-barcoded 5' primer and a J-beta primer mix were used in a second PCR of about 6 to 11 cycles. One entry per CDR3 protein results from TCRdb running MiXCR on the 5' RACE reads. The repertoire holds some 1.5 million distinct CDR3 sequences, with about 28% as singletons. Whole-study results and caveats: Long-lived donors had more naive CD4+ cells and higher diversity than aged donors.

This CDR3 contains 16 residues. With V trimmed by 3 bases and J by 3 bases, 11 bases remained unmatched. Germline V gene data show CDR1 as SGHRS and CDR2 as YFSETQ. This clonotype was obtained from a woman aged 30 to 39 in good health. This chain links TRBV5-1 with TRBJ1-1; 7 bases map to TRBD1. Sequenced: blood. This chain's CDR3 is CASSWGFQGGHTEAFF. The CDR3 DNA reads as TGCGCCAGCAGCTGGGGATTCCAAGGGGGCCACACTGAAGCTTTCTTT.